The rows below give T cell receptor beta chains drawn from one sample of a study of CD8 T cells in Susac syndrome. TCRdb used MiXCR to reprocess the immunoSEQ multiplex PCR reads, holding one entry per CDR3 protein. The sample carries under 200,000 distinct CDR3 sequences, about 91% recorded once. Material: CD4+ T cells from PBMCs. These receptors came from a human donor with Susac syndrome. Each CDR3 is given with its conserved first and last residue. D genes are given only for firm matches. Clone size is given for some rows only: seen once, a few or many times, or a class if the clone is expanded.

v_gene: TRBV4-2
j_gene: TRBJ2-2
d_gene: -
abundance: -
CDR3aa: CASSQTGTANTGELFF
CDR3nt: TGTGCCAGCAGCCAAACCGGGACGGCAAACACCGGGGAGCTGTTTTTT

v_gene: TRBV6-5
j_gene: TRBJ2-7
d_gene: -
abundance: once
CDR3aa: CASSYTQGRVYEQYF
CDR3nt: TGTGCCAGCAGTTACACCCAAGGACGGGTTTACGAGCAGTACTTC

v_gene: TRBV28
j_gene: TRBJ2-7
d_gene: -
abundance: -
CDR3aa: CASSSPTAGSYEQYF
CDR3nt: TGTGCCAGCAGTTCCCCGACAGCTGGTTCCTACGAGCAGTACTTC

v_gene: TRBV18
j_gene: TRBJ2-3
d_gene: -
abundance: -
CDR3aa: CASSPPGVDTQYF
CDR3nt: TGTGCCAGCTCACCACCCGGGGTAGATACGCAGTATTTT

v_gene: TRBV12-5
j_gene: TRBJ1-1
d_gene: -
abundance: -
CDR3aa: CASGNRQEAFF
CDR3nt: TGTGCTAGTGGAAATAGACAGGAAGCTTTCTTT

v_gene: TRBV20-1
j_gene: TRBJ2-2
d_gene: -
abundance: -
CDR3aa: CSARDLGSTLTQTGELFF
CDR3nt: TGCAGTGCTAGAGATTTAGGCTCTACACTTACCCAAACCGGGGAGCTGTTTTTT

v_gene: TRBV12-3/TRBV12-4
j_gene: TRBJ2-1
d_gene: TRBD2
abundance: -
CDR3aa: CASRTSGGADEQFF
CDR3nt: TGTGCCAGCAGGACTAGCGGGGGGGCCGATGAGCAGTTCTTC

v_gene: TRBV6-2/TRBV6-3
j_gene: TRBJ1-4
d_gene: -
abundance: -
CDR3aa: CASRQYGTQEKLFF
CDR3nt: TGTGCCAGCAGGCAATACGGGACACAGGAAAAACTGTTTTTT

v_gene: TRBV7-6
j_gene: TRBJ1-3
d_gene: -
abundance: -
CDR3aa: CASSFEFSGNTIYF
CDR3nt: TGTGCCAGCAGCTTTGAGTTCTCTGGAAACACCATATATTTT

v_gene: TRBV5-1
j_gene: TRBJ1-1
d_gene: -
abundance: -
CDR3aa: CASSLQEANTEAFF
CDR3nt: TGCGCCAGCAGCTTACAGGAGGCGAACACTGAAGCTTTCTTT

v_gene: TRBV7-3
j_gene: TRBJ2-3
d_gene: -
abundance: few
CDR3aa: CASGSTDTQYF
CDR3nt: TGTGCCAGCGGTAGCACAGATACGCAGTATTTT

v_gene: TRBV20-1
j_gene: TRBJ2-7
d_gene: TRBD1
abundance: -
CDR3aa: CSVSPRGKLYEQYF
CDR3nt: TGCAGTGTTTCCCCCAGGGGGAAACTTTACGAGCAGTACTTC

v_gene: TRBV12-3/TRBV12-4
j_gene: TRBJ2-1
d_gene: TRBD2
abundance: -
CDR3aa: CASTATSGKDEQFF
CDR3nt: TGTGCCAGCACTGCGACTAGCGGGAAGGATGAGCAGTTCTTC

v_gene: TRBV4-2
j_gene: TRBJ2-7
d_gene: TRBD2
abundance: -
CDR3aa: CASSQDKLLAGNYEQYF
CDR3nt: TGTGCCAGCAGCCAAGATAAGTTGCTAGCGGGCAACTACGAGCAGTACTTC

v_gene: TRBV6-6
j_gene: TRBJ2-4
d_gene: -
abundance: -
CDR3aa: CASTRGLLAKNIQYF
CDR3nt: TGTGCCAGCACAAGAGGCCTTCTAGCCAAAAACATTCAGTACTTC

v_gene: TRBV7-3
j_gene: TRBJ2-5
d_gene: -
abundance: -
CDR3aa: CASSLYGSQETQYF
CDR3nt: TGTGCCAGCAGCTTATACGGGAGTCAAGAGACCCAGTACTTC

v_gene: TRBV5-1
j_gene: TRBJ2-7
d_gene: -
abundance: -
CDR3aa: CASSQQGFPYEQYF
CDR3nt: TGCGCCAGCAGTCAACAGGGTTTCCCCTACGAGCAGTACTTC

v_gene: TRBV11-2
j_gene: TRBJ2-3
d_gene: -
abundance: -
CDR3aa: CASSLAEGQFQGDTQYF
CDR3nt: TGTGCCAGCAGCTTAGCCGAAGGACAGTTCCAGGGGGATACGCAGTATTTT

v_gene: TRBV6-2/TRBV6-3
j_gene: TRBJ2-2
d_gene: TRBD2
abundance: -
CDR3aa: CASSYSTSGGTGELFF
CDR3nt: TGTGCCAGCAGTTACTCTACTAGCGGGGGAACCGGGGAGCTGTTTTTT

v_gene: TRBV6-5
j_gene: TRBJ1-1
d_gene: -
abundance: once
CDR3aa: CASSYSIGRHTEAFF
CDR3nt: TGTGCCAGCAGTTACTCGATTGGTAGACACACTGAAGCTTTCTTT

v_gene: TRBV19
j_gene: TRBJ1-2
d_gene: -
abundance: once
CDR3aa: CASSIQPNYGYTF
CDR3nt: TGTGCCAGTAGTATACAGCCTAACTATGGCTACACCTTC

v_gene: TRBV20-1
j_gene: TRBJ2-5
d_gene: TRBD1
abundance: -
CDR3aa: CSARFGTGSLETQYF
CDR3nt: TGCAGTGCTAGATTCGGGACAGGGAGTTTGGAGACCCAGTACTTC

v_gene: TRBV30
j_gene: TRBJ2-5
d_gene: -
abundance: -
CDR3aa: CAWSSWGETQYF
CDR3nt: TGTGCCTGGAGTTCCTGGGGGGAGACCCAGTACTTC

v_gene: TRBV19
j_gene: TRBJ2-1
d_gene: -
abundance: once
CDR3aa: CASSGGHPYNEQFF
CDR3nt: TGTGCCAGTAGCGGGGGGCATCCCTACAATGAGCAGTTCTTC

v_gene: TRBV6-5
j_gene: TRBJ2-3
d_gene: TRBD2
abundance: -
CDR3aa: CASSRAGVGGDTQYF
CDR3nt: TGTGCCAGCAGTCGAGCGGGGGTCGGGGGAGATACGCAGTATTTT

v_gene: TRBV27
j_gene: TRBJ2-1
d_gene: TRBD2
abundance: -
CDR3aa: CASSSPGLAGVTFF
CDR3nt: TGTGCCAGCAGTTCGCCGGGACTAGCGGGAGTAACGTTCTTC

v_gene: TRBV6-5
j_gene: TRBJ2-5
d_gene: TRBD1
abundance: -
CDR3aa: CASSYPGTGDSETQYF
CDR3nt: TGTGCCAGCAGTTACCCCGGGACAGGGGATTCTGAGACCCAGTACTTC

v_gene: TRBV20-1
j_gene: TRBJ2-7
d_gene: TRBD2
abundance: -
CDR3aa: CSARGTSGRGYEQYF
CDR3nt: TGCAGTGCTAGAGGGACTAGCGGGAGGGGGTACGAGCAGTACTTC

v_gene: TRBV27
j_gene: TRBJ1-5
d_gene: -
abundance: -
CDR3aa: CASSPNGGASNQPQHF
CDR3nt: TGTGCCAGCAGTCCTAATGGGGGCGCGTCAAATCAGCCCCAGCATTTT

v_gene: TRBV19
j_gene: TRBJ2-7
d_gene: TRBD2
abundance: -
CDR3aa: CASTRSGTSGNNFPYEQYF
CDR3nt: TGTGCCAGTACCCGATCCGGGACTAGCGGGAATAACTTCCCCTACGAGCAGTACTTC

v_gene: TRBV6-5
j_gene: TRBJ2-1
d_gene: -
abundance: -
CDR3aa: CASRPGRTYNEQFF
CDR3nt: TGTGCCAGCAGACCGGGTCGCACCTACAATGAGCAGTTCTTC

v_gene: TRBV20-1
j_gene: TRBJ1-5
d_gene: TRBD1
abundance: once
CDR3aa: CSAGTVANQPQHF
CDR3nt: TGCAGTGCGGGGACAGTGGCCAATCAGCCCCAGCATTTT

v_gene: TRBV5-6
j_gene: TRBJ2-7
d_gene: -
abundance: -
CDR3aa: CASSLYYEQYF
CDR3nt: TGTGCCAGCAGCTTGTACTACGAGCAGTACTTC

v_gene: TRBV6-5
j_gene: TRBJ2-7
d_gene: -
abundance: few
CDR3aa: CASSYSVRSYEQYF
CDR3nt: TGTGCCAGCAGTTACTCTGTTCGCTCCTACGAGCAGTACTTC

v_gene: TRBV7-9
j_gene: TRBJ2-5
d_gene: TRBD2
abundance: -
CDR3aa: CASSSAGGGETQYF
CDR3nt: TGTGCCAGCAGCTCGGCGGGGGGCGGGGAGACCCAGTACTTC

v_gene: TRBV30
j_gene: TRBJ2-4
d_gene: -
abundance: -
CDR3aa: CAWSVSKVYGLGAKNIQYF
CDR3nt: TGTGCCTGGAGTGTTTCGAAAGTTTACGGCCTTGGCGCCAAAAACATTCAGTACTTC

v_gene: TRBV10-3
j_gene: TRBJ1-1
d_gene: -
abundance: -
CDR3aa: CAISERMNTEAFF
CDR3nt: TGTGCCATCAGTGAACGGATGAACACTGAAGCTTTCTTT

v_gene: TRBV5-4
j_gene: TRBJ2-3
d_gene: -
abundance: -
CDR3aa: CASKVTRAESTDTQYF
CDR3nt: TGTGCCAGCAAGGTCACTAGGGCGGAAAGCACAGATACGCAGTATTTT